A selection of T cell receptor beta chains follows, all from one sample in a study of cytomegalovirus exposure and HLA in healthy donors. The data were produced by immunoSEQ multiplex PCR, yet TCRdb's version contains in-frame clones alone and is incomplete. This repertoire shows about 180,000 clones, approximately 80% found once; its top ten account for more than 1.1%. Sequencing used PBMCs. The receptors originated from a girl between 5 and 17 years old in good health and CMV-seropositive. The CDR3 runs from the conserved cysteine through the conserved F or W. The D gene is left open where the match is weak. Clone size is shown for a subset of rows, as once, few, many or a class of expanded clone.

>NA|TRBJ2-3|TRBD2|TRBV30
CAWIESSRSRLAGTSTDTQYF
TGTGCCTGGATAGAGTCCTCCAGATCAAGACTAGCGGGGACTAGCACAGATACGCAGTATTTT
>NA|TRBJ1-1|NA|TRBV27
CASSFIFFGVNTEAFF
TGTGCCAGCAGTTTTATTTTCTTCGGGGTGAACACTGAAGCTTTCTTT
>NA|TRBJ1-4|NA|TRBV27
CASRDARGEKLFF
TGTGCCAGCCGCGACGCAAGGGGTGAAAAACTGTTTTTT
>NA|TRBJ2-3|NA|TRBV11-2
CASSVLGGTQYF
TGTGCCAGCAGCGTCCTAGGGGGTACGCAGTATTTT
>NA|TRBJ2-7|NA|TRBV4-3
CASSAGLAVYEQYF
TGCGCCAGCAGCGCGGGCTTAGCGGTTTACGAGCAGTACTTC
>NA|TRBJ2-7|TRBD2|TRBV5-4
CASSLAGGTWEQYF
TGTGCCAGCAGCTTAGCGGGAGGGACCTGGGAGCAGTACTTC
>NA|TRBJ1-3|NA|TRBV5-4
CASSIHSGNTIYF
TGTGCCAGCAGCATTCACTCTGGAAACACCATATATTTT
>NA|TRBJ2-5|NA|TRBV30
CAWKRQVQETQYF
TGTGCCTGGAAACGACAGGTCCAAGAGACCCAGTACTTC
>NA|TRBJ2-1|NA|TRBV11-2
CASSWGLSSYNEQFF
TGTGCCAGCAGCTGGGGACTTAGCTCCTACAATGAGCAGTTCTTC
>NA|TRBJ1-1|TRBD1|TRBV19
CASSPGTGGPRGTEAFF
TGTGCCAGTAGTCCGGGGACAGGGGGCCCTAGGGGAACTGAAGCTTTCTTT
>NA|TRBJ2-1|TRBD2|TRBV5-1
CASSLETSGGVDEQFF
TGCGCCAGCAGCCTAGAGACTAGCGGGGGTGTGGATGAGCAGTTCTTC
>NA|TRBJ1-1|TRBD1|TRBV7-6
CASSLVPGTGGTEAFF
TGTGCCAGCAGCTTAGTCCCCGGGACAGGGGGCACTGAAGCTTTCTTT
>once|TRBJ2-5|TRBD1|TRBV4-3
CASSQDRSQETQYF
TGCGCCAGCAGCCAGGACAGGTCCCAAGAGACCCAGTACTTC
>few|TRBJ1-4|NA|TRBV27
CASSLGGVREKLFF
TGTGCCAGCAGTTTAGGAGGAGTTCGAGAAAAACTGTTTTTT
>NA|TRBJ1-1|NA|TRBV7-6
CASSGEGDTEAFF
TGTGCCAGCAGCGGGGAGGGGGACACTGAAGCTTTCTTT
>NA|TRBJ1-4|NA|TRBV7-9
CASSSRQAEKLFF
TGTGCCAGCAGTTCTAGACAGGCCGAAAAACTGTTTTTT
>NA|TRBJ2-7|NA|TRBV11-2
CASSLDRGEQYF
TGTGCCAGCAGCTTAGATCGGGGGGAGCAGTACTTC
>NA|TRBJ2-7|NA|TRBV12-2
CASRLGTHHPASHEQYF
TGTGCAAGTCGCTTAGGGACTCACCACCCAGCTTCCCACGAGCAGTACTTC
>few|TRBJ1-1|NA|TRBV5-1
CASSLLTPNTEAFF
TGCGCCAGCAGCTTACTGACACCAAACACTGAAGCTTTCTTT
>once|TRBJ2-5|TRBD1|TRBV2
CASSDGGTGGETQYF
TGTGCCAGCAGTGATGGCGGGACAGGGGGCGAGACCCAGTACTTC
>NA|TRBJ2-7|TRBD1|TRBV5-6
CASSPGQFTSYEQYF
TGTGCCAGCAGCCCGGGACAGTTTACCTCCTACGAGCAGTACTTC
>few|TRBJ1-1|NA|TRBV7-9
CASSLGPPGITEAFF
TGTGCCAGCAGCTTAGGGCCCCCGGGGATCACTGAAGCTTTCTTT
>few|TRBJ2-1|TRBD2|TRBV7-8
CASSLGERLAGMNEQFF
TGTGCCAGCAGCTTAGGGGAGAGACTAGCGGGAATGAATGAGCAGTTCTTC
>NA|TRBJ2-3|TRBD2|TRBV7-6
CASSLGSGTLTDTQYF
TGTGCCAGCAGCTTAGGAAGCGGGACTCTCACAGATACGCAGTATTTT
>NA|TRBJ2-3|NA|TRBV13
CASSLGTPTPGLSTDTQYF
TGTGCCAGCAGCTTAGGTACACCCACCCCGGGTCTTAGCACAGATACGCAGTATTTT
>NA|TRBJ1-1|NA|TRBV18
CASSPRGTNTEAFF
TGTGCCAGCTCCCCCCGGGGGACGAACACTGAAGCTTTCTTT
>NA|TRBJ1-2|NA|TRBV19
CASSISGLTNYGYTF
TGTGCCAGTAGTATCTCAGGCCTAACTAACTATGGCTACACCTTC
>NA|TRBJ1-1|NA|TRBV5-1
CASSFTGHKNTEAFF
TGCGCCAGCAGCTTTACGGGACACAAGAACACTGAAGCTTTCTTT
>NA|TRBJ1-5|NA|TRBV19
CASSMGQGPPQHF
TGTGCCAGTAGTATGGGGCAGGGTCCGCCCCAGCATTTT
>NA|TRBJ2-3|TRBD2|TRBV27
CASSSALAGGADTQYF
TGTGCCAGCAGTTCCGCCTTAGCGGGAGGAGCAGATACGCAGTATTTT
>once|TRBJ1-5|NA|TRBV30
CAWLKRVNQPQHF
TGTGCCTGGCTCAAGAGGGTTAATCAGCCCCAGCATTTT
>NA|TRBJ1-2|NA|TRBV30
CAWSPVPIYGYTF
TGTGCCTGGAGTCCGGTTCCCATTTATGGCTACACCTTC
>once|TRBJ2-3|TRBD1|TRBV29-1
CSATGVRGRTDTQYF
TGCAGCGCCACGGGGGTCAGGGGGCGCACAGATACGCAGTATTTT
>NA|TRBJ2-2|TRBD2|TRBV10-1
CASRAFWTSRLAEGRGTGELFF
TGCGCCAGCAGGGCCTTCTGGACTTCCAGACTAGCGGAAGGGCGGGGCACCGGGGAGCTGTTTTTT
>NA|TRBJ2-5|NA|TRBV6-5
CASSQGHLQETQYF
TGTGCCAGCAGTCAGGGACATCTCCAAGAGACCCAGTACTTC
>NA|TRBJ1-5|NA|TRBV5-1
CASSLEGVGSNQPQHF
TGCGCCAGCAGCTTGGAAGGGGTGGGCAGCAATCAGCCCCAGCATTTT
>NA|TRBJ1-1|NA|TRBV11-2
CASSPHSMNTEAFF
TGTGCCAGCAGCCCCCACAGCATGAACACTGAAGCTTTCTTT
>few|TRBJ1-5|NA|TRBV6-5
CASSYLSPDQPQHF
TGTGCCAGCAGTTACTTATCCCCGGATCAGCCCCAGCATTTT
>NA|TRBJ2-7|TRBD1|TRBV4-3
CASSQRTGAYEQYF
TGCGCCAGCAGCCAACGGACAGGGGCCTACGAGCAGTACTTC
>NA|TRBJ2-3|NA|TRBV21-1
CASSRDRGITDTQYF
TGTGCCAGCAGCAGGGACAGGGGGATTACAGATACGCAGTATTTT
>few|TRBJ2-1|TRBD1|TRBV19
CATGGSYNEQFF
TGTGCCACAGGGGGATCCTACAATGAGCAGTTCTTC
>NA|TRBJ2-1|NA|TRBV7-2
CASSLMTAYNEQFF
TGTGCCAGCAGCTTAATGACAGCTTACAATGAGCAGTTCTTC
>NA|TRBJ1-1|NA|TRBV21-1
CASSKQGGPPLDTEAFF
TGTGCCAGCAGCAAACAGGGAGGGCCCCCGTTAGACACTGAAGCTTTCTTT
>NA|TRBJ2-6|NA|TRBV2
CASSVQGIGANVLTF
TGTGCCAGCAGCGTACAGGGAATCGGGGCCAACGTCCTGACTTTC
>NA|TRBJ1-2|TRBD1|TRBV29-1
CSVDGQGDGYTF
TGCAGCGTTGACGGACAGGGGGATGGCTACACCTTC
>NA|TRBJ1-4|TRBD1|TRBV6-6
CASSPRGTGANEKLFF
TGTGCCAGCAGTCCCCGAGGGACAGGGGCTAATGAAAAACTGTTTTTT
>once|TRBJ2-3|NA|TRBV5-4
CASSFSGYTQYF
TGTGCCAGCAGCTTCTCAGGATATACGCAGTATTTT
>once|TRBJ2-7|TRBD1|TRBV6-1
CASSDAPGAGGSYEQYF
TGTGCCAGCAGTGATGCGCCAGGGGCAGGGGGCTCCTACGAGCAGTACTTC
>NA|TRBJ2-2|TRBD1|TRBV7-3
CASSTGTANTGELFF
TGTGCCAGCAGCACCGGGACAGCGAACACCGGGGAGCTGTTTTTT
>NA|TRBJ1-2|TRBD1|TRBV5-4
CASSKPGQGANYGYTF
TGTGCCAGCAGCAAACCTGGACAGGGCGCTAACTATGGCTACACCTTC
>NA|TRBJ2-3|NA|TRBV30
CAWSLWASDTQYF
TGTGCCTGGAGTCTCTGGGCCTCAGATACGCAGTATTTT
>once|TRBJ1-5|TRBD1|TRBV7-2
CASSLWDSPYQPQHF
TGTGCCAGCAGCTTATGGGACAGCCCTTATCAGCCCCAGCATTTT
>few|TRBJ2-7|NA|TRBV10-2
CASSDNWSTYEQYF
TGCGCCAGCAGTGATAACTGGTCGACCTACGAGCAGTACTTC